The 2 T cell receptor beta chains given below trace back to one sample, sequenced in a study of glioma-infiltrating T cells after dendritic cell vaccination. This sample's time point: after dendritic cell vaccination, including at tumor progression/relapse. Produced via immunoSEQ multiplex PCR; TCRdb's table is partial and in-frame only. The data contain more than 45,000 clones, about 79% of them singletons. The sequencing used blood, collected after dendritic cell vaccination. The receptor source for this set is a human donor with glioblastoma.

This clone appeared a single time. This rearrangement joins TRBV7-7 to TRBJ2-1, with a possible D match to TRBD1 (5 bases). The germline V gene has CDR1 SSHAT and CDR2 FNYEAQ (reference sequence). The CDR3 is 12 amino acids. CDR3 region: CASSKGWGEQFF. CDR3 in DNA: TGTGCTAGCTCCAAGGGGTGGGGTGAGCAGTTCTTC. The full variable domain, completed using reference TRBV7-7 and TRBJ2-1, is GAGVSQSPRYKVTKRGQDVTLRCDPISSHATLYWYQQALGQGPEFLTYFNYEAQPDKSGLPSDRFSAERPEGSISTLTIQRTEQRDSAMYRCASSKGWGEQFFGPGTRLTVL.

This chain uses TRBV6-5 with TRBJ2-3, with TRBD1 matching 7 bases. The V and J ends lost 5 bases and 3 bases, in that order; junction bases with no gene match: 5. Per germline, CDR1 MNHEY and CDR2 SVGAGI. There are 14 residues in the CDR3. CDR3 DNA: TGTGCCAGCAGTGTTGGGACAGAAACAGATACGCAGTATTTT. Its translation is CASSVGTETDTQYF.